The next 7 T cell receptor beta chains were all read from a single sample in a study of shared clonotypes between healthy human individuals. Repertoires were generated with immunoSEQ multiplex PCR, while TCRdb's copy carries only in-frame clones and drops some. The sample records fewer than 1.8 million clones, 97% to 99% being singletons. Sequencing was done on a sample of naive CD4+ T cells sorted from blood. Documented subset: CD45RA+ positively selected. The source of these receptors is a man aged 25-45 years in good health.

V is TRBV5-1 and J is TRBJ2-3; 9 bases align to TRBD1. The CDR3 is 15 residues long. Germline V gene data show CDR1 as SGHRS and CDR2 as YFSETQ. V shed 9 bases, J shed 4 bases, and the junction held 12 bases outside the gene matches. CDR3 in DNA: TGCGCCACCCAAACGGGACAGGGAGCAGCAGATACGCAGTATTTT. Protein: CATQTGQGAADTQYF.

The rearrangement joins TRBV7-2 to TRBJ2-1; D not certain. V lost 6 bases, J lost 5 bases, and 14 bases lay in between. The germline V gene has CDR1 SGHTA and CDR2 FQGNSA. The CDR3 is made up of 14 amino acids. CDR3 DNA: TGTGCCAGCAGGATAAGGACGGTGAACAATGAGCAGTTCTTC. Amino acids: CASRIRTVNNEQFF.

The chain combines TRBV14 with TRBJ2-3; D uncertain. Between the trimmed V and J ends, which lost 1 base and 7 bases, there was a span of 12 bases. CDR1 and CDR2 from the germline V gene are SGHDN and FVKESK. This CDR3 contains 14 residues. DNA for the CDR3: TGTGCCAGCAGCCAAGGTTCGGGCACTCATACGCAGTATTTT. Its protein is CASSQGSGTHTQYF.

The J gene is TRBJ1-1, the V gene TRBV9; possibly TRBD1 for D (5 bases). V was clipped by 3 bases and J by 5 bases, with 17 bases between them. Germline V gene lookup returns CDR1 SGDLS and CDR2 YYNGEE. The CDR3 runs 15 residues. The CDR3 sequence: CASSDQTGTGTEAFF. CDR3 coding DNA: TGTGCCAGCAGCGACCAGACGGGGACGGGGACTGAAGCTTTCTTT.

This chain joins TRBV2 and TRBJ2-2; D is ambiguous. Trimming shortened V by 4 bases and J by 6 bases, and 9 bases separated the two germline ends. Germline loops: CDR1 SNHLY, CDR2 FYNNEI. The CDR3 contains 13 residues. CDR3 region: CASSAVHSGELFF. In DNA form, the CDR3 reads TGTGCCAGCAGTGCCGTGCACTCCGGGGAGCTGTTTTTT.

J is TRBJ2-2 and V is TRBV10-3; no clear D gene. The ends were cut back, 7 bases at V and 1 base at J, with 7 bases in the middle. The CDR3 has 13 amino acids. Germline loops: CDR1 ENHRY, CDR2 SYGVKD. CDR3 in DNA: TGTGCCATCATGAGCGAGAACACCGGGGAGCTGTTTTTT. Its protein is CAIMSENTGELFF.

The rearrangement joins TRBV6-1 to TRBJ2-7; unclear D gene. This CDR3 comprises 13 residues. The germline gives CDR1 MNHNS, CDR2 SASEGT. Trimming took off 8 bases at V and 0 bases at J, with 11 bases between the two ends. CDR3 nucleotides: TGTGCCAGCCGGGCAGGCCCCTCCTACGAGCAGTACTTC. Amino acid sequence: CASRAGPSYEQYF.